These 18 T cell receptor beta chains share one sample of origin, sequenced in a study of T cell changes during pregnancy in multiple sclerosis. Profiled with immunoSEQ multiplex PCR; TCRdb holds only in-frame clones, not every one. The sample lists about 72,000 clones; 91% were seen once. The specimen was peripheral blood, collected in the third trimester of pregnancy. The receptors were sampled from a female donor in good health, enrolled as a control in a pregnancy study.

This clone occurred a few times. This rearrangement joins TRBV7-9 to TRBJ1-2; 9 bases fit TRBD1. There are 15 residues in the CDR3. Trimming took 5 bases from V and 4 from J; bases not matched to a gene: 8. CDR1 and CDR2 from the germline V gene are SEHNR and FQNEAQ (reference sequence). CDR3 in DNA: TGTGCCAGCAGCCCTGACAGGGGGGGAGGCTATGGCTACACCTTC. It yields the protein CASSPDRGGGYGYTF.

The rearrangement joins TRBV5-1 to TRBJ2-3; the match to TRBD2 covers 12 bases. Germline V lookup: CDR1 SGHRS, CDR2 YFSETQ. This CDR3 has 20 amino acids. The junction had 15 bases not matched to a gene; V was cut back by 2 bases and J by 2 bases. Here the CDR3 reads CASSLAYGLAGGPVTDTQYF. The CDR3, as DNA: TGCGCCAGCAGCTTAGCTTACGGGCTAGCGGGGGGGCCCGTCACAGATACGCAGTATTTT.

This chain connects TRBV5-1 to TRBJ1-2; 9 bases are shared with TRBD1. The CDR3 is 14 residues long. Germline V gene sequence: CDR1 SGHRS, CDR2 YFSETQ. Germline trimming cut 4 bases from V and 5 bases from J; bases unmatched to any gene: 6. Written as DNA, the CDR3 is TGCGCCAGCAGCCTCTCGACAGGGGGTTATGGCTACACCTTC. It is translated as CASSLSTGGYGYTF.

The rearrangement joins TRBV7-9 to TRBJ1-1; D perhaps matches TRBD1 (6 bases). The CDR3 consists of 14 residues. V dropped 3 bases and J dropped 4 bases, with 12 bases sitting between them. Per the germline V gene, CDR1 is SEHNR and CDR2 is FQNEAQ (reference sequence). CDR3 nucleotides: TGTGCCAGCAGCTTCCAGGGGATGAGCACTGAAGCTTTCTTT. Translation gives CASSFQGMSTEAFF.

J is TRBJ2-7 and V is TRBV30; tentative D call: TRBD2 (5 bases). The germline V and J ends were trimmed by 4 bases and 4 bases, with 14 bases remaining between them. The CDR3 loop spans 13 amino acids. The germline V gene has CDR1 GTSNPN and CDR2 SVGIG (reference sequence). The CDR3 region is CAWKSDFRYEQYF. CDR3 nucleotides: TGTGCCTGGAAATCGGACTTTCGATACGAGCAGTACTTC.

DNA for the CDR3: TGCGCCAGCAGCCACCTCGGGACTTTCAGCTCCTACGAGCAGTACTTC. Amino acid sequence: CASSHLGTFSSYEQYF. The chain joins TRBV4-3 to TRBJ2-7, with D possibly matching TRBD2 (6 bases). Trimming removed 3 bases from V and 0 bases from J, with 15 bases in between. Germline assignment: CDR1 LGHNA and CDR2 YSLEER. CDR3 size: 16 residues.

This sequence joins TRBV5-6 and TRBJ1-1; no definite D call. Germline V gene lookup returns CDR1 SGHDT and CDR2 YYEEEE. The CDR3 is 11 amino acids. Trimming took off 4 bases at V and 11 bases at J, with 12 bases between the two ends. The CDR3 sequence: CASSLDPSAFF. The CDR3 bases are TGTGCCAGCAGCCTTGACCCTAGCGCTTTCTTT. Full variable domain (rest looked up from reference TRBV5-6 and TRBJ1-1): DAGVTQSPTHLIKTRGQQVTLRCSPKSGHDTVSWYQQALGQGPQFIFQYYEEEERQRGNFPDRFSGHQFPNYSSELNVNALLLGDSALYLCASSLDPSAFFGQGTRLTVV.

Only one count was recorded for this clone. This chain connects TRBV7-6 to TRBJ2-1; D perhaps matches TRBD2 (5 bases). Trimming left V 5 bases short and J 7 bases short, with 12 bases between. The CDR3 length is 13 residues. Germline lookup yields CDR1 SGHVS and CDR2 FNYEAQ. The CDR3 coding sequence is TGTGCCAGCAGCCCCAGACTATCTAATGAGCAGTTCTTC. This translates into CASSPRLSNEQFF.

V is TRBV2 and J is TRBJ1-1; TRBD1 might be the D (5 bases). Trimming removed 5 bases at V and 8 bases at J, with 18 bases between. This CDR3 has 14 residues. Germline CDR1 is SNHLY and CDR2 is FYNNEI. CDR3 nucleotides: TGTGCCAGCAGTAACCCTTTGACCGGGGGGGAAGCTTTCTTT. Translated, it gives CASSNPLTGGEAFF.

The CDR3 sequence is CASSPREGTEAFF. In nucleotides, the CDR3 is TGTGCCAGCAGCCCGCGCGAGGGAACTGAAGCTTTCTTT. The chain recombines TRBV7-9 with TRBJ1-1; D not resolved. Germline CDR1 reads SEHNR; CDR2 reads FQNEAQ (reference sequence). This CDR3 region has 13 residues. V dropped 5 bases and J dropped 5 bases, with 12 bases sitting between them.

V gene TRBV5-1 combines with J gene TRBJ2-1, with 13 bases matching TRBD2. CDR1 is SGHRS and CDR2 is YFSETQ in the germline V gene. The CDR3 length is 17 residues. After removal of 5 bases from V and 4 bases from J, the junction contained 9 bases not matched to a gene. The CDR3 sequence is CASRKTSGGAFYNEQFF. Here the CDR3 DNA reads TGCGCCAGCAGGAAAACTAGCGGGGGGGCGTTTTACAATGAGCAGTTCTTC.

The chain links TRBV6-4 to TRBJ1-1, with TRBD1 matching over 7 bases. The CDR3 contains 20 residues. J was trimmed by 9 bases and V by 2 bases; bases with no gene match: 27. Germline loops: CDR1 MRHNA, CDR2 SNTAGT. CDR3 in DNA: TGTGCCAGCAGTGACCTCCCCTTACAGGGGACCATATACCCATATGATAAAGCTTTCTTT. Amino acid sequence: CASSDLPLQGTIYPYDKAFF.

The chain couples TRBV7-8 to TRBJ2-1, with D tentatively TRBD2 (6 bases). The germline V and J ends were trimmed by 2 bases and 8 bases, with 16 bases remaining between them. Germline lookup yields CDR1 SGHVS and CDR2 FQNEAQ. This CDR3 contains 15 residues. The CDR3 nucleotides are TGTGCCAGCAGCTTAAATAGGAGGGGCGATCATGAGCAGTTCTTC. Translated, it gives CASSLNRRGDHEQFF.

This clone was found once. The CDR3 nucleotides read TGTGCCAGCAGCCTTTCAATAGCGGGAGGAAATACGCAGTATTTT. It is translated as CASSLSIAGGNTQYF. The chain carries TRBV6-5 and TRBJ2-3, with TRBD2 matching over 10 bases. CDR3 size: 15 residues. The junction had 10 bases not matched to a gene; V was cut back by 6 bases and J by 7 bases. The V gene's germline CDR1 is MNHEY and CDR2 SVGAGI.

The chain uses TRBV27 and TRBJ1-6; the D gene is possibly TRBD1 (5 bases). Trimming left V 4 bases short and J 0 bases short, with 13 bases between. This CDR3 comprises 17 residues. CDR1 MNHEY and CDR2 SMNVEV come from the germline V gene (reference sequence). Here the CDR3 DNA reads TGTGCCAGCAGTTCCCGACAGAGGAGCTCCTATAATTCACCCCTCCACTTT. This codes for CASSSRQRSSYNSPLHF.

This clone was observed a few times. The chain recombines TRBV4-1 with TRBJ1-3; D possibly corresponds to TRBD1 (5 bases). The CDR3 contains 18 residues. Germline CDR1 is MGHRA and CDR2 is YSYEKL. V was pared by 4 bases and J by 0 bases, with 19 bases between. The chain's CDR3 is CASSRASGTVNSGNTIYF. CDR3 in DNA: TGCGCCAGCAGCCGCGCGAGCGGGACTGTTAACTCTGGAAACACCATATATTTT.

CDR3 loop: CASSLGTGGGYGYTF. The CDR3 nucleotides are TGTGCCAGCAGCTTGGGGACAGGGGGCGGCTATGGCTACACCTTC. This chain links TRBV7-2 with TRBJ1-2, with 12 positions matching TRBD1. CDR3 length: 15 amino acids. The junction had 3 bases not matched to a gene; V was cut back by 3 bases and J by 4 bases. Germline lookup yields CDR1 SGHTA and CDR2 FQGNSA. Looking up the rest from reference TRBV7-2 and TRBJ1-2 gives the full variable domain: GAGVSQSPSNKVTEKGKDVELRCDPISGHTALYWYRQSLGQGLEFLIYFQGNSAPDKSGLPSDRFSAERTGGSVSTLTIQRTQQEDSAVYLCASSLGTGGGYGYTFGSGTRLTVV.

This chain connects TRBV9 to TRBJ1-4; the D gene is possibly TRBD1 (6 bases). Trimming removed 4 bases at V and 3 bases at J, with 19 bases between. The V gene's germline CDR1 is SGDLS and CDR2 YYNGEE. The CDR3 contains 17 residues. DNA for the CDR3: TGTGCCAGCAGCCTTTCGGGGGGCCTTGGTGCTAATGAAAAACTGTTTTTT. This codes for CASSLSGGLGANEKLFF.